This TCR beta chain appears in the sequencing data of a study of cytomegalovirus exposure and HLA in healthy donors. Study summary: Genotyping showed roughly 76% of almost 400 donors falling in the Caucasian-associated ancestry cluster.

From germline, CDR1 is LNHDA and CDR2 SQIVND (reference sequence). CDR3 size: 16 residues. With 60 Vbeta and 13 Jbeta primers, the PCR was carried out. The repertoire was sequenced with immunoSEQ multiplex PCR; TCRdb's copy has only in-frame clones and lacks some. The sample comprises fewer than 150,000 clones, 80% of which are singletons, and approximately 2.1% rests with the top ten. The chain recombines TRBV19 with TRBJ2-5; TRBD1 matches 8 bases. The DNA end favors TRBJ2-7, so the J call may be wrong. The specimen was PBMCs. The clonotype was recovered from a man aged 25 to 40 in good health and CMV-seronegative. The CDR3 reads CASSLRQGYVPYEQYF. The CDR3 DNA follows: TGTGCCAGTAGTCTACGACAGGGGTATGTCCCCTACGAGCAGTACTTC.